This TCR beta chain was recorded in a study of T cell responses to AZD1222 COVID-19 vaccine. Whole-study results and caveats: Reports indicate that nearly half of spike-specific TCRs are directed at unmutated variant regions.

V gave up 6 bases and J gave up 6 bases, with 14 bases separating them. CDR3 size: 12 residues. The germline CDR1 and CDR2 sequences are SQVTM and ANQGSEA. This clone was seen only once. Its target is not known. Libraries were prepared by immunoSEQ multiplex PCR; TCRdb keeps only in-frame clonotypes and omits some of them. The table shows around 120,000 clones, with around 86% occurring only once. This clonotype was sampled from an adult in good health. The sample consisted of peripheral blood, taken on day 0 of AZD1222 vaccination. The rearrangement uses TRBV29-1 and TRBJ1-1, with a possible D match to TRBD1 (5 bases). The CDR3 protein is CSVMGEGAEAFF. The CDR3 DNA sequence: TGCAGCGTGATGGGGGAGGGAGCTGAAGCTTTCTTT.